The 21 T cell receptor beta chains presented below share a single source sample, sequenced in a study of early T cells in non-severe SARS-CoV-2 infection. TCRdb used MiXCR to reprocess the 5' RACE reads, holding one entry per CDR3 protein. The repertoire consists of approximately 69,000 distinct CDR3 sequences, with over 9.5% occurring once and the leading ten covering 5% to 7%. The sequencing used whole blood, collected at baseline. The receptors shown here come from an adult who was a healthcare worker with PCR-confirmed SARS-CoV-2 infection or an uninfected control (not recorded which).

The V and J genes are TRBV20-1 and TRBJ1-5; D is undetermined. The V and J ends lost 3 bases and 11 bases respectively, with 17 bases between them. Germline CDR1 and CDR2: DFQATT and SNEGSKA (reference sequence). The CDR3 totals 13 residues. The CDR3 protein is CSARGGSDSAQHF. The CDR3 DNA sequence: TGCAGTGCTAGGGGCGGCTCTGACTCAGCCCAGCATTTT.

This clonotype was counted ten times or more. The CDR3 bases are TGTGCCAGCAGTCCCGGGACTAGACGCTACAATGAGCAGTTCTTC. Protein sequence: CASSPGTRRYNEQFF. The chain employs TRBV6-2 or TRBV6-3 and TRBJ2-1; 8 bases fit TRBD2. V dropped 5 bases and J dropped 3; count of bases not matched to a gene: 6. The germline gives CDR1 MNHEY, CDR2 SVGEGT. The CDR3 sequence is 15 residues long.

This clonotype was counted between two and nine times. V is TRBV7-2 and J is TRBJ2-3, with D unresolved. V gave up 3 bases and J gave up 0 bases, with 19 bases separating them. The CDR3 sequence is 18 residues long. Germline CDR1 SGHTA, CDR2 FQGNSA. The CDR3 loop is CASSLQSTGTASTDTQYF. The DNA of the CDR3 is TGTGCCAGCAGCTTGCAATCAACCGGCACTGCAAGCACAGATACGCAGTATTTT.

Many counts were recorded for this clonotype. The chain is built from TRBV6-2 or TRBV6-3 and TRBJ2-2; D is uncertain. V was trimmed by 6 bases and J by 7 bases, leaving 9 bases between them. Germline CDR1 reads MNHEY; CDR2 reads SVGEGT. The CDR3 is 12 residues long. In DNA form, the CDR3 reads TGTGCCAGCAGCAGTCATGACGGGGAGCTGTTTTTT. Protein sequence: CASSSHDGELFF.

This clonotype was observed a few times. The rearrangement joins TRBV14 to TRBJ1-2; 10 bases fit TRBD1. The CDR3 consists of 14 residues. With V trimmed by 6 bases and J by 4 bases, 5 bases remained unmatched. The germline V gene encodes CDR1 SGHDN and CDR2 FVKESK. The DNA of the CDR3 is TGTGCCAGCAGTCAGACAGGGGGCGGCTATGGCTACACCTTC. This sequence encodes CASSQTGGGYGYTF.

This clonotype was observed a few times. V usage is TRBV7-2 and J usage is TRBJ2-5; 8 bases align to TRBD1. The CDR3 is 15 residues long. CDR1 and CDR2 (germline): SGHTA, FQGNSA. V was pared by 5 bases and J by 1 base, with 6 bases of the junction left unmatched. For the CDR3, the DNA is TGTGCCAGCAGCACGCAGGGGGCGCCCCAAGAGACCCAGTACTTC. Its translation is CASSTQGAPQETQYF.

This clonotype was seen a handful of times. J is TRBJ2-3 and V is TRBV2; no clear D. Trimming pared 7 bases from V and 5 bases from J, leaving 13 bases between. Germline lookup yields CDR1 SNHLY and CDR2 FYNNEI. The CDR3 length is 13 residues. This CDR3 reads CASNYYGLDTQYF. DNA of the CDR3: TGTGCCAGCAACTATTACGGATTAGATACGCAGTATTTT.

This clonotype is deemed medium-sized. The rearrangement joins TRBV11-2 to TRBJ2-3; no reliable D call. This CDR3 is built from 14 residues. V lost 5 bases, J lost 3 bases, and 12 bases lay in between. Germline CDR1 is SGHAT and CDR2 is FQNNGV. The CDR3 reads CASSVVGATDTQYF. In nucleotides, the CDR3 is TGTGCCAGCAGCGTCGTGGGTGCGACAGATACGCAGTATTTT.

This clonotype was seen repeatedly, ten times or more. The J gene is TRBJ1-2, the V gene TRBV20-1; 7 bases fit TRBD1. The germline CDR1 and CDR2 sequences are DFQATT and SNEGSKA (reference sequence). V shed 0 bases, J shed 8 bases, and the junction held 9 bases outside the gene matches. The CDR3 consists of 14 residues. The CDR3 spells CSARETGSNLGYTF. CDR3 bases: TGCAGTGCTAGAGAGACAGGGTCAAATTTGGGCTACACCTTC.

In this sample, this clonotype turned up many times. This chain connects TRBV14 to TRBJ2-6, with a possible D match to TRBD1 (6 bases). Germline V CDR1 and CDR2: SGHDN, FVKESK. Trimming removed 5 bases at V and 1 base at J, with 9 bases between. The CDR3 has 15 residues. CDR3 coding DNA: TGTGCCAGCAGCATCAGGGGATCTGGGGCCAACGTCCTGACTTTC. It specifies CASSIRGSGANVLTF.

The chain uses TRBV18 and TRBJ1-3; maybe TRBD1 (6 bases). This CDR3 is 17 amino acids long. V shed 3 bases and J shed 0 bases, with 15 bases lying between them. Germline loops: CDR1 KGHSH, CDR2 LQKENI. The CDR3 protein is CASSPLTGRSSGNTIYF. Here the CDR3 DNA reads TGTGCCAGCTCACCTTTAACAGGGCGTAGCTCTGGAAACACCATATATTTT. Filled out from reference TRBV18 and TRBJ1-3, the complete variable domain reads NAGVMQNPRHLVRRRGQEARLRCSPMKGHSHVYWYRQLPEEGLKFMVYLQKENIIDESGMPKERFSAEFPKEGPSILRIQQVVRGDSAAYFCASSPLTGRSSGNTIYFGEGSWLTVV.

This sequence joins TRBV10-3 and TRBJ1-4, with a possible D match to TRBD1 (5 bases). The germline V gene encodes CDR1 ENHRY and CDR2 SYGVKD. The CDR3 consists of 12 residues. Trimming cost V 5 bases and J 8 bases, with 9 bases left between them. The CDR3 here is CAISQGGEKLFF. Written as DNA, the CDR3 is TGTGCCATCAGTCAGGGAGGGGAAAAACTGTTTTTT.

This clonotype was seen a handful of times. The rearrangement uses TRBV4-2 and TRBJ2-4; 7 bases align to TRBD2. The germline V gene has CDR1 LGHNA and CDR2 YNFKEQ. The CDR3 totals 15 residues. V shed 4 bases and J 1 base; nucleotides not matched to a gene: 4. For the CDR3, the DNA is TGTGCCAGCAGCCCGACTAGCACGGCCAAAAACATTCAGTACTTC. It codes for CASSPTSTAKNIQYF.

This clonotype was observed at least ten times. The gene calls are TRBV2 and TRBJ2-3; no definite D call. This CDR3 spans 10 amino acids. Deletions cut 8 bases from V and 6 bases from J, with 6 bases between. Germline-derived CDR1 and CDR2 are SNHLY and FYNNEI. The CDR3 DNA reads as TGTGCCAGCTCGGCGGATACGCAGTATTTT. Translation: CASSADTQYF.

This clonotype was seen ten or more times. CDR3 bases: TGCAGTGCTAGGGAATGGGAGGTCGGGGAAAATGAGCAGTTCTTC. It encodes CSAREWEVGENEQFF. This chain links TRBV20-1 with TRBJ2-1; D is perhaps TRBD2 (6 bases). Per germline, CDR1 DFQATT and CDR2 SNEGSKA (reference sequence). The CDR3 loop spans 15 amino acids. Trimming stripped 3 bases from V and 7 bases from J, with 19 bases between.

This clonotype was seen ten or more times. This rearrangement joins TRBV12-3 or TRBV12-4 to TRBJ1-2; the match to TRBD1 covers 9 bases. This CDR3 region has 13 residues. Trimming cost V 6 bases and J 7 bases; bases outside gene matches: 6. CDR3 sequence reads: CASRTGQGLGYTF. The CDR3 bases are TGTGCCAGCAGGACGGGACAGGGCCTTGGCTACACCTTC.

This clonotype was recorded a few times. This chain connects TRBV11-3 to TRBJ2-1, with a weak D call TRBD2 (5 bases). This CDR3 is built from 15 residues. From germline, CDR1 is SGHNT and CDR2 YENEEA. V was trimmed by 1 base and J by 5 bases, leaving 12 bases between them. The CDR3 DNA reads as TGTGCCAGCAGCTTAGGGACTTTGACCCACAATGAGCAGTTCTTC. Encoded protein: CASSLGTLTHNEQFF.

This clonotype was detected only a few times. The rearrangement joins TRBV7-9 to TRBJ1-6; D not certain. This CDR3 is built from 13 residues. Germline V gene data show CDR1 as SEHNR and CDR2 as FQNEAQ (reference sequence). Trimming left V 7 bases short and J 3 bases short, with 7 bases between. Here the CDR3 reads CASTLSYNSPLHF. The CDR3 DNA reads TGTGCCAGCACCTTGAGCTATAATTCACCCCTCCACTTT.

This clonotype was seen a handful of times. The chain combines TRBV25-1 with TRBJ2-2, with 7 positions matching TRBD2. Germline V lookup: CDR1 MGHDK, CDR2 SYGVNS. The ends lost 1 base at V and 6 bases at J; junction bases unmatched: 5. The CDR3 length is 15 residues. The CDR3 spells CASSESFGRPGELFF. The DNA of the CDR3 is TGTGCCAGCAGTGAATCTTTCGGGAGGCCCGGGGAGCTGTTTTTT.

This sequence joins TRBV4-1 and TRBJ2-5; D gene uncertain. CDR3 length equals 14 residues. Trimming shortened V by 0 bases and J by 0 bases, and 5 bases separated the two germline ends. Germline V gives CDR1 MGHRA, CDR2 YSYEKL. CDR3 nucleotide sequence: TGCGCCAGCAGCCAAGATCACTACCAAGAGACCCAGTACTTC. It codes for CASSQDHYQETQYF.

The sample holds one count of this clonotype. The chain couples TRBV10-3 to TRBJ2-5; 9 positions agree with TRBD2. From germline, CDR1 is ENHRY and CDR2 SYGVKD. J lost 4 bases, V lost 6 bases, and 9 bases had no gene match. CDR3 length: 15 amino acids. The CDR3 loop is CAIRTSGPGGETQYF. In DNA form, the CDR3 reads TGTGCCATCAGAACTAGCGGGCCCGGGGGAGAGACCCAGTACTTC.